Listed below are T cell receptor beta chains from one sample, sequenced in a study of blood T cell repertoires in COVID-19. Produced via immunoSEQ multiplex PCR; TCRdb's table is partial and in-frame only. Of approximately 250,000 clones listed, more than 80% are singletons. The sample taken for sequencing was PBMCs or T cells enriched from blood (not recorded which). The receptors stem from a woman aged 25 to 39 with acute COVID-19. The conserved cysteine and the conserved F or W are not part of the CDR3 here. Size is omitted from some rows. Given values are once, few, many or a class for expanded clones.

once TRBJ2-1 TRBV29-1 IVQGLSYNEQF
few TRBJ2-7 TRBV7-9 ASSLDGAWEQY
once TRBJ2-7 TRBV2 ASSQGWASGSYEQY
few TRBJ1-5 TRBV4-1 ASSQATNQPQH
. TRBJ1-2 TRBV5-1 ASSSAGGVYGYT
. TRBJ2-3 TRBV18 ASSPRTGGTDTQY
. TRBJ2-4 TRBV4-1 ASSQPRGAKNIQY
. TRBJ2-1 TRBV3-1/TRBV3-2 ASSQDWSASDQQF
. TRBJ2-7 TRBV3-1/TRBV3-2 ASSQVAGGLYEQY
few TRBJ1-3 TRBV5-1 ASSMPTGTANPGPGNTIY
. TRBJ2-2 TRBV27 ASRVGLTTGELF
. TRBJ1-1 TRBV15 ATSWRGQDTEAF
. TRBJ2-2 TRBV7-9 ASSILQGASNTGELF
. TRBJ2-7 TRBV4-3 ASSQGAGVAGEEGQY
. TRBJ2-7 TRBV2 ASWTAGNLDEQY
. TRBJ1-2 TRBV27 ASSLSRIALANYGYT
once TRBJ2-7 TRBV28 ASSFDSGEQY
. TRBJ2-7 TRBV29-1 SVIWTRAYEQY
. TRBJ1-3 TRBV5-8 ASSLDSGGVGDTIY
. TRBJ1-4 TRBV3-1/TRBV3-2 ASRAGTGNEKLF
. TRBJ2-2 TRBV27 ASSSQETGVITGELF
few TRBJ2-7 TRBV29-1 SVKGTSKTEQY